This T cell receptor beta chain was obtained from a study of identical twins. In its sample, this clonotype was seen a few times. TCRdb itself ran the 5' RACE reads through MiXCR, one entry per CDR3 protein. The sample consists of some 790,000 distinct CDR3 sequences, approximately 18% of them appearing once. Germline-derived CDR1 and CDR2 are DFQATT and SNEGSKA (reference sequence). Trimming shortened V by 5 bases and J by 1 base, and 17 bases separated the two germline ends. This CDR3 region has 15 residues. Another study also made use of these data, one on T cells expressing NK-cell markers.

The V call is TRBV20-1, the J call TRBJ2-5, with D perhaps matching TRBD2 (7 bases). The origin of this receptor is a young woman in good health. Sequencing was performed on PBMCs. The CDR3 DNA reads as TGCAGTGCTCATCGGGGGAGGGGGGCCCAAGAGACCCAGTACTTC. Protein sequence: CSAHRGRGAQETQYF.